This note documents a single T cell receptor (beta chain) sequence. This sample was included in a study of blood T cell repertoires in COVID-19. Looked up from germline, CDR1 is MNHNS and CDR2 is SASEGT. Trimming shortened V by 2 bases and J by 2 bases, and 15 bases separated the two germline ends. CDR3 length: 16 residues. Here immunoSEQ multiplex PCR was the method, and the copy in TCRdb shows in-frame clones only, minus some. The table includes about 150,000 clones, approximately 86% detected once. The chain has TRBV6-1 and TRBJ2-5; weak D call: TRBD1 (6 bases). The sample taken for sequencing was PBMCs or T cells enriched from blood (not recorded which). This clonotype originated in a woman in her 40s who had recovered from COVID-19. The DNA of the CDR3 is TGTGCCAGCAGTGAATCTGGCAGGGGCCTTCAAGAGACCCAGTACTTC. Its translation is CASSESGRGLQETQYF.